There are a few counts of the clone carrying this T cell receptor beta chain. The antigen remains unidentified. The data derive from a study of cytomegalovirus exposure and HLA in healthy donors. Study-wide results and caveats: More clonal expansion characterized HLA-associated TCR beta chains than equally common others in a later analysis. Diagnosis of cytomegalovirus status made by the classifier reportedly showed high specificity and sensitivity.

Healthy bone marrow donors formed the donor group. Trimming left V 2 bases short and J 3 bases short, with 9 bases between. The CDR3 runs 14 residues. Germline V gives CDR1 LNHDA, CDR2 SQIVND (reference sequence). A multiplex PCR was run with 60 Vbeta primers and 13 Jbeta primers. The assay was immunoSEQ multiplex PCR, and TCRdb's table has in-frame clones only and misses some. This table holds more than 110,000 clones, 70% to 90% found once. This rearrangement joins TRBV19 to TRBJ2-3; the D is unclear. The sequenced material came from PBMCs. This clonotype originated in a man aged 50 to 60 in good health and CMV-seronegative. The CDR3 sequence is CASSILADTDTQYF. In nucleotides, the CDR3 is TGTGCCAGTAGTATATTGGCCGATACAGATACGCAGTATTTT.